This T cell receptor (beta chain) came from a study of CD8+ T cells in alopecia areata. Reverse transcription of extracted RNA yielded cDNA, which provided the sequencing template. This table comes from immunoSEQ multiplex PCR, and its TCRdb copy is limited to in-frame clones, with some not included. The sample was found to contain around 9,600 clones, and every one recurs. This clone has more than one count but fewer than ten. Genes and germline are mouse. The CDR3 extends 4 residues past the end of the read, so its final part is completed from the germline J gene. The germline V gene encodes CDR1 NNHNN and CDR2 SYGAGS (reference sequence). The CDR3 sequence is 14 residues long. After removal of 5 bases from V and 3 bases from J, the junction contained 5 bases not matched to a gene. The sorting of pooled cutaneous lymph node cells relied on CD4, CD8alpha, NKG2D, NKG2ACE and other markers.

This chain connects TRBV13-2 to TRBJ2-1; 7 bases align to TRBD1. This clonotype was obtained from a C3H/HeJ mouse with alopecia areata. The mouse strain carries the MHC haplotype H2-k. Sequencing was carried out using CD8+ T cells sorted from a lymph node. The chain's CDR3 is CASGETGPYAEQFF. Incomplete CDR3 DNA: TGTGCCAGCGGGGAGACAGGGCCCTATGCT.